This paragraph reports one T cell receptor (beta chain). Germline CDR1 reads LNHDA; CDR2 reads SQIVND (reference sequence). The CDR3 length is 15 residues. The V gene lost 7 bases and the J gene lost 3 bases, with 18 bases spanning the gap. This entry comes from a study of control samples from healthy donors and cancer patients. Produced via immunoSEQ multiplex PCR; TCRdb's table is partial and in-frame only. This repertoire shows about 160,000 clones, just over 90% found once; its top ten account for roughly 4.3%. Material for sequencing was blood. This chain uses TRBV19 with TRBJ1-2, with a possible D match to TRBD1 (6 bases). The sequence was obtained from a woman in her sixties or seventies in good health. DNA of the CDR3: TGTGCCAGTATTCTCTCGGGGGCCGGAGACTATGGCTACACCTTC. As protein: CASILSGAGDYGYTF.